The 22 T cell receptor beta chains given below trace back to one sample, sequenced in a study of cytomegalovirus exposure and HLA in healthy donors. The PCR made use of 60 Vbeta and 13 Jbeta primers. Assay used: immunoSEQ multiplex PCR; TCRdb lists only in-frame clones, some missing. The sample shows some 180,000 clones, 78% of them seen only once. What was sequenced was PBMCs. The origin of the receptors is a female donor in good health and CMV-seronegative.

V gene TRBV9 combines with J gene TRBJ2-7; D is uncertain. Between the trimmed V and J ends, which lost 3 bases and 3 bases, there was a span of 10 bases. Per germline, CDR1 SGDLS and CDR2 YYNGEE. This CDR3 contains 13 residues. CDR3 region: CASSAFDNYEQYF. DNA for the CDR3: TGTGCCAGCAGCGCCTTTGACAACTACGAGCAGTACTTC.

The table lists this clone with a count of one. The chain couples TRBV10-3 to TRBJ2-7; D might be TRBD2 (5 bases). The CDR3 runs 16 residues. Trimming took off 0 bases at V and 2 bases at J, with 14 bases between the two ends. From germline, CDR1 is ENHRY and CDR2 SYGVKD. The CDR3 region has the DNA TGTGCCATCAGTGAGTCGGGAAGGGCGGGCGCCTACGAGCAGTACTTC. Its translation is CAISESGRAGAYEQYF.

The rearrangement uses TRBV19 and TRBJ2-1; D gene ambiguous. This CDR3 region has 13 residues. Germline values: CDR1 LNHDA, CDR2 SQIVND (reference sequence). V dropped 3 bases and J dropped 8 bases, with 11 bases sitting between them. CDR3: CASSIYLRDEQFF. CDR3 bases: TGTGCCAGTAGTATCTATCTCCGGGATGAGCAGTTCTTC.

This chain uses TRBV15 with TRBJ1-6; D remains unclear. The V and J ends lost 3 bases and 10 bases respectively, with 13 bases between them. CDR3 size: 14 residues. Germline loops: CDR1 LNHNV, CDR2 YYDKDF (reference sequence). In nucleotides, the CDR3 is TGTGCCACCAGCAGTAAGGGAGGGAACTCACCCCTCCACTTT. The encoded protein is CATSSKGGNSPLHF.

J is TRBJ2-1 and V is TRBV7-2, with D perhaps TRBD2 (6 bases). Germline lookup yields CDR1 SGHTA and CDR2 FQGNSA. The CDR3 has 15 residues. The V end lost 1 base, the J end lost 3 bases, and 10 bases lay between the germline ends. As DNA, the CDR3 is TGTGCCAGCAGCTTAGGATGGACTAACTACAATGAGCAGTTCTTC. Translation: CASSLGWTNYNEQFF.

J is TRBJ2-7 and V is TRBV7-9; possibly TRBD1 for D (6 bases). This CDR3 is 14 amino acids long. Trimming cost V 2 bases and J 2 bases, with 10 bases left between them. The germline V gene encodes CDR1 SEHNR and CDR2 FQNEAQ (reference sequence). The CDR3 nucleotides read TGTGCCAGCAGCTTAAAGGGGGAGCCCTACGAGCAGTACTTC. This codes for CASSLKGEPYEQYF.

The chain is built from TRBV5-1 and TRBJ2-3, with 13 positions matching TRBD2. The CDR3 contains 16 residues. The germline CDR1 and CDR2 sequences are SGHRS and YFSETQ. The trim removed 4 bases at V and 3 bases at J, leaving 5 bases unmatched. CDR3 in DNA: TGCGCCAGCAGCCTAGGACTAGCGGGGGAGACAGATACGCAGTATTTT. It codes for CASSLGLAGETDTQYF.

The V call is TRBV29-1, the J call TRBJ1-6; D remains ambiguous. Germline V gene lookup returns CDR1 SQVTM and CDR2 ANQGSEA. The CDR3 length is 12 residues. With 6 bases removed from V and 3 bases from J, the gap between germline ends came to 6 bases. CDR3 in DNA: TGCAGCGTCGGGGACTATAATTCACCCCTCCACTTT. Encoded protein: CSVGDYNSPLHF.

This clone was detected a few times. V usage is TRBV18 and J usage is TRBJ2-1, with D maybe TRBD2 (5 bases). The CDR3 runs to 15 residues. The ends were cut back, 6 bases at V and 5 bases at J, with 17 bases in the middle. The germline V gene has CDR1 KGHSH and CDR2 LQKENI. This chain's CDR3 is CASSPPGIGNNEQFF. DNA of the CDR3: TGTGCCAGCTCCCCCCCCGGGATCGGGAACAATGAGCAGTTCTTC.

The V gene is TRBV11-3, the J gene TRBJ2-5, with 7 bases identical to TRBD1. From germline, CDR1 is SGHNT and CDR2 YENEEA. Trimming cost V 1 base and J 1 base; bases outside gene matches: 6. The CDR3 covers 16 residues. The chain's CDR3 is CASSLGIGQAQETQYF. The CDR3 bases are TGTGCCAGCAGCTTAGGAATAGGACAGGCCCAAGAGACCCAGTACTTC.

V gene TRBV19 combines with J gene TRBJ1-1; D perhaps matches TRBD1 (6 bases). V was trimmed by 3 bases and J by 3 bases, leaving 14 bases between them. The germline V gene encodes CDR1 LNHDA and CDR2 SQIVND (reference sequence). This CDR3 spans 15 amino acids. The CDR3: CASSMWGLKDTEAFF. The CDR3 coding sequence is TGTGCCAGTAGTATGTGGGGGCTCAAAGACACTGAAGCTTTCTTT.

The genes are TRBV14 and TRBJ2-5; D call uncertain. V was trimmed by 2 bases and J by 5 bases, leaving 6 bases between them. The CDR3 sequence is 12 residues long. The V gene's germline CDR1 is SGHDN and CDR2 FVKESK. CDR3 sequence reads: CASSQNMETQYF. The CDR3 DNA reads as TGTGCCAGCAGCCAAAATATGGAGACCCAGTACTTC.

The chain joins TRBV7-2 to TRBJ1-2, with D unresolved. Germline V gene data show CDR1 as SGHTA and CDR2 as FQGNSA. V lost 3 bases and J 8 bases, leaving 16 bases between the germline ends. The CDR3 runs 14 residues. CDR3 loop: CASSFGRLEAGYTF. The CDR3 coding sequence is TGTGCCAGCAGCTTCGGTCGTCTAGAGGCGGGCTACACCTTC.

The chain recombines TRBV7-2 with TRBJ2-5; no clear D gene. Germline V lookup: CDR1 SGHTA, CDR2 FQGNSA. This CDR3 region has 13 residues. Between the trimmed V and J ends, which lost 2 bases and 5 bases, there was a span of 9 bases. The CDR3 protein is CASSLQWLETQYF. In DNA form, the CDR3 reads TGTGCCAGCAGCTTACAGTGGTTGGAGACCCAGTACTTC.

The chain is built from TRBV6-5 and TRBJ2-1, with D maybe TRBD1 (6 bases). V lost 6 bases, J lost 7 bases, and 10 bases lay in between. CDR1 and CDR2 from the germline V gene are MNHEY and SVGAGI. The length of the CDR3 is 12 residues. CDR3 in amino acids: CASRHQGNEQFF. CDR3 in DNA: TGTGCCAGCAGGCACCAGGGGAATGAGCAGTTCTTC.

This chain connects TRBV18 to TRBJ2-5; perhaps TRBD1 as D (6 bases). The V end was cut by 6 bases, the J end by 5 bases, with 25 bases between. The length of the CDR3 is 17 residues. The germline V gene has CDR1 KGHSH and CDR2 LQKENI. CDR3 in DNA: TGTGCCAGCTCCCCTCTAGGGGGAAACTATGAAAAGGAGACCCAGTACTTC. It is translated as CASSPLGGNYEKETQYF.

This clone was seen only once. The CDR3 is CASSQLQGSDTQYF. In DNA, the CDR3 is TGCGCCAGCAGCCAACTACAGGGATCAGATACGCAGTATTTT. This sequence joins TRBV4-3 and TRBJ2-3; possibly TRBD1 for D (6 bases). V lost 2 bases to trimming and J lost 4 bases, with 10 bases between them. The germline V gene has CDR1 LGHNA and CDR2 YSLEER. This CDR3 is built from 14 residues.

The V call is TRBV18, the J call TRBJ1-4; D is undetermined. The CDR3 length is 15 residues. V was trimmed by 1 base and J by 7 bases, leaving 13 bases between them. CDR1 is KGHSH, CDR2 LQKENI, per germline. For the CDR3, the DNA is TGTGCCAGCTCACCACTCCGCGGAGTCGGTGAAAAACTGTTTTTT. Translation: CASSPLRGVGEKLFF.

This sequence joins TRBV18 and TRBJ2-7; TRBD1 aligns across 11 bases. Per germline, CDR1 KGHSH and CDR2 LQKENI. Germline trimming cut 0 bases from V and 5 bases from J; bases unmatched to any gene: 6. The CDR3 runs 16 residues. CDR3 sequence reads: CASSPPPGTGGDEQYF. In nucleotides, the CDR3 is TGTGCCAGCTCACCACCTCCTGGGACAGGGGGTGACGAGCAGTACTTC.

J is TRBJ1-2 and V is TRBV5-1; TRBD1 aligns across 7 bases. Losses at the gene ends were 1 base for V and 13 bases for J; bases not matched to a gene: 10. This CDR3 is built from 13 residues. CDR1 and CDR2 from the germline V gene are SGHRS and YFSETQ. The CDR3 loop is CASSLTGQRNGTF. The CDR3 nucleotides are TGCGCCAGCAGCTTGACGGGACAGAGGAACGGCACCTTC.

This clone was counted between two and nine times. This chain joins TRBV7-9 and TRBJ1-3; D remains ambiguous. Between the trimmed V and J ends, which lost 0 bases and 0 bases, there was a span of 9 bases. This CDR3 has 16 amino acids. The germline V gene encodes CDR1 SEHNR and CDR2 FQNEAQ (reference sequence). The CDR3 DNA reads TGTGCCAGCAGCTTAGCGCTTGGGCTCTCTGGAAACACCATATATTTT. Its protein is CASSLALGLSGNTIYF.

The sample holds a few counts of this clone. This chain links TRBV15 with TRBJ1-5; D is unresolved. This CDR3 comprises 15 residues. The ends were cut back, 1 base at V and 6 bases at J, with 13 bases in the middle. CDR1 LNHNV and CDR2 YYDKDF come from the germline V gene (reference sequence). CDR3 sequence: CATSRGAGSGQPQHF. In DNA, the CDR3 is TGTGCCACCAGCAGAGGAGCGGGGTCGGGTCAGCCCCAGCATTTT.